This TCR beta chain was captured by sequencing in a study of glioma-infiltrating T cells after dendritic cell vaccination. In germline, CDR1 is DFQATT, CDR2 SNEGSKA (reference sequence). Trimming removed 6 bases at V and 10 bases at J, with 3 bases between. The CDR3 totals 8 residues. Time point defined: after dendritic cell vaccination, including at tumor progression/relapse. The repertoire was sequenced with immunoSEQ multiplex PCR; TCRdb's copy has only in-frame clones and lacks some. The table has fewer than 75,000 clones, approximately 81% seen once. The chain joins TRBV20-1 to TRBJ1-4, with D unclear. The TCR was taken from a human donor with glioblastoma. This material consisted of blood, taken after dendritic cell vaccination. The CDR3 sequence is CSAGKLFF. CDR3 sequence (DNA): TGCAGTGCCGGAAAACTGTTTTTT.